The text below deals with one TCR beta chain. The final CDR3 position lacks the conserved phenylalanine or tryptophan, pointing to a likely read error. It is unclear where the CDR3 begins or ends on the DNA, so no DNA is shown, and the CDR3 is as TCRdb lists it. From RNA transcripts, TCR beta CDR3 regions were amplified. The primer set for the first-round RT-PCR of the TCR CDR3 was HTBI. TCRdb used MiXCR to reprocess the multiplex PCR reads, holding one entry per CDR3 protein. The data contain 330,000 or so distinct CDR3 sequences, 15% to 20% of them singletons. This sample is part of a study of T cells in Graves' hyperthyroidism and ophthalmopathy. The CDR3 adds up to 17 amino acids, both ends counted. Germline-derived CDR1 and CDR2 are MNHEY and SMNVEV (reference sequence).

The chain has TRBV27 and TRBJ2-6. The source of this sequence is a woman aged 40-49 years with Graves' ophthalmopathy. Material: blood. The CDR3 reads CASSLRHTPSGANVLAS.